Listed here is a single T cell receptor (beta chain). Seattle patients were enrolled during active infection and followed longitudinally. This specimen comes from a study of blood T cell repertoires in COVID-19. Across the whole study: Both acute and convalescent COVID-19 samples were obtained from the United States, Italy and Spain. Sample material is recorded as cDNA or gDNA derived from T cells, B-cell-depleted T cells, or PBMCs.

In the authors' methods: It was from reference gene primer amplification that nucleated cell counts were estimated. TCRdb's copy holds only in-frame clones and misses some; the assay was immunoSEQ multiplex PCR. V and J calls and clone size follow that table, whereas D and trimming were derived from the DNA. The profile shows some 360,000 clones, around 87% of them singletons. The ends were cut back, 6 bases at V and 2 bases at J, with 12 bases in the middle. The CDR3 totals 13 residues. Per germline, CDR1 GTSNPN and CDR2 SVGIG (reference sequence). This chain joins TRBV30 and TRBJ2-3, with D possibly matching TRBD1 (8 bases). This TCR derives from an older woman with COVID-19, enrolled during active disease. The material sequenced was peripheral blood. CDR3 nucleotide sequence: TGTGCCTGTACAGGGGGGGCCACAGATACGCAGTATTTT. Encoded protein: CACTGGATDTQYF. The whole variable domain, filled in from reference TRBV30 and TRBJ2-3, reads SQTIHQWPATLVQPVGSPLSLECTVEGTSNPNLYWYRQAAGRGLQLLFYSVGIGQISSEVPQNLSASRPQDRQFILSSKKLLLSDSGFYLCACTGGATDTQYFGPGTRLTVL.